Each of the 17 T cell receptor beta chains below was sequenced from the same sample in a study of PD-L1 blockade in urothelial cancer. The assay was immunoSEQ multiplex PCR, and TCRdb's table has in-frame clones only and misses some. The data contain about 74,000 clones, roughly 90% of them singletons. Noted time point: pretreatment peripheral blood. The specimen comprised PBMCs, sampled around atezolizumab (anti-PD-L1) treatment. The receptors come from a man aged 70-80 years with urothelial cancer.

The rearrangement links TRBV4-1 to TRBJ2-7; possibly TRBD1 for D (5 bases). The germline V gene encodes CDR1 MGHRA and CDR2 YSYEKL. The CDR3 loop spans 15 amino acids. V lost 4 bases and J 0 bases, leaving 13 bases between the germline ends. CDR3 sequence reads: CASSRPDTSSYEQYF. As DNA, the CDR3 is TGCGCCAGCAGCCGCCCGGACACGTCCTCCTACGAGCAGTACTTC.

Only one count was recorded for this clone. The V and J genes are TRBV7-9 and TRBJ1-1; a possible D gene is TRBD1 (5 bases). The length of the CDR3 is 14 residues. Germline loops: CDR1 SEHNR, CDR2 FQNEAQ (reference sequence). Deletions cut 4 bases from V and 3 bases from J, with 12 bases between. The CDR3 protein is CASSSDQGYTEAFF. CDR3 nucleotides: TGTGCCAGCAGCTCTGATCAGGGTTACACTGAAGCTTTCTTT.

The chain has TRBV28 and TRBJ2-4, with D possibly matching TRBD2 (6 bases). The CDR3 extends over 15 amino acids. With 7 bases removed from V and 0 bases from J, the gap between germline ends came to 13 bases. Germline assignment: CDR1 MDHEN and CDR2 SYDVKM. CDR3 nucleotides: TGTGCCAGCATTCCGAACGGGGGAGCCAAAAACATTCAGTACTTC. It is translated as CASIPNGGAKNIQYF.

This clone showed up just once. Written as DNA, the CDR3 is TGCGCCAGCAGTGAGGGACAGGGGGCGATGGCAGATACGCAGTATTTT. Residues: CASSEGQGAMADTQYF. This chain connects TRBV10-1 to TRBJ2-3, with 11 bases that match TRBD1. Germline-derived CDR1 and CDR2 are WNHNN and SYGVQD (reference sequence). The CDR3 consists of 16 residues. With 2 bases clipped from V and 4 bases from J, the junction kept 5 bases outside the gene matches.

The chain combines TRBV5-6 with TRBJ2-5; 8 bases align to TRBD2. Unmatched junction bases numbered 9, after V lost 3 bases and J lost 2 bases. This CDR3 spans 16 amino acids. CDR1 SGHDT and CDR2 YYEEEE come from the germline V gene. CDR3 amino acids: CASSSKLAAGQETQYF. The CDR3 nucleotides read TGTGCCAGCAGCTCAAAACTAGCGGCCGGACAAGAGACCCAGTACTTC.

V and J are TRBV5-1 and TRBJ2-7; possible D gene TRBD1, 7 bases. V gave up 4 bases and J gave up 3 bases, with 17 bases separating them. The CDR3 covers 15 residues. Germline V gene lookup returns CDR1 SGHRS and CDR2 YFSETQ. CDR3: CASSLTGDRGYEQYF. The DNA for the CDR3 is TGCGCCAGCAGCCTCACGGGGGACAGAGGCTACGAGCAGTACTTC. Full variable domain (remainder filled in from reference TRBV5-1 and TRBJ2-7): KAGVTQTPRYLIKTRGQQVTLSCSPISGHRSVSWYQQTPGQGLQFLFEYFSETQRNKGNFPGRFSGRQFSNSRSEMNVSTLELGDSALYLCASSLTGDRGYEQYFGPGTRLTVT.

The chain has TRBV6-5 and TRBJ2-7, with 7 bases matching TRBD2. V trimming: 5 bases; J trimming: 1 base; junction bases outside the gene matches: 5. The germline V gene has CDR1 MNHEY and CDR2 SVGAGI. CDR3 length: 14 residues. The CDR3 nucleotides read TGTGCCAGCAGTCTCGCGGGAGTGTCCTACGAGCAGTACTTC. It specifies CASSLAGVSYEQYF.

The rearrangement uses TRBV2 and TRBJ2-7; TRBD2 matches at 12 bases. The CDR3 has 15 residues. Trimming at V came to 3 bases and at J to 5 bases, leaving 5 bases not matched to a gene. The germline V gene has CDR1 SNHLY and CDR2 FYNNEI. CDR3 bases: TGTGCCAGCAGTGACAGACTAGCGGGAGTACACGAGCAGTACTTC. It specifies CASSDRLAGVHEQYF.

J is TRBJ2-6 and V is TRBV9; TRBD2 agrees at 9 bases. The CDR3 is 19 amino acids. Germline assignment: CDR1 SGDLS and CDR2 YYNGEE. Trimming cost V 1 base and J 1 base; bases outside gene matches: 9. DNA of the CDR3: TGTGCCAGCAGCGTATTCCCGGCAGCGGGAGGTTCTGGGGCCAACGTCCTGACTTTC. Translation: CASSVFPAAGGSGANVLTF. The full variable domain, rest sourced from reference TRBV9 and TRBJ2-6, is DSGVTQTPKHLITATGQRVTLRCSPRSGDLSVYWYQQSLDQGLQFLIQYYNGEERAKGNILERFSAQQFPDLHSELNLSSLELGDSALYFCASSVFPAAGGSGANVLTFGAGSRLTVL.

V and J are TRBV7-6 and TRBJ2-1; 9 bases match TRBD1. The CDR3 totals 14 residues. The germline V gene has CDR1 SGHVS and CDR2 FNYEAQ. The V gene end was trimmed by 5 bases and the J gene end by 5 bases; junction bases not matched to a gene: 4. In DNA form, the CDR3 reads TGTGCCAGCAGCGGCCGGGACAGGGACAATGAGCAGTTCTTC. It specifies CASSGRDRDNEQFF.

The V gene is TRBV28, the J gene TRBJ1-5, with D uncertain. The CDR3 spans 14 residues. CDR1 and CDR2 from the germline V gene are MDHEN and SYDVKM. V shed 6 bases and J shed 2 bases, with 11 bases lying between them. DNA of the CDR3: TGTGCCAGCAGCCTACCACTCCGCAATCAGCCCCAGCATTTT. It translates to CASSLPLRNQPQHF.

V is TRBV18 and J is TRBJ1-4; D unclear. This CDR3 is 17 amino acids long. Trimming pared 6 bases from V and 1 base from J, leaving 18 bases between. From germline, CDR1 is KGHSH and CDR2 LQKENI. CDR3 sequence: CASSYVEQVRTNEKLFF. CDR3 bases: TGTGCCAGCTCTTACGTCGAGCAGGTTCGAACTAATGAAAAACTGTTTTTT.

The chain employs TRBV28 and TRBJ2-6; D possibly corresponds to TRBD1 (5 bases). This CDR3 contains 18 residues. Germline V gene data show CDR1 as MDHEN and CDR2 as SYDVKM. Between the trimmed V and J ends, which lost 2 bases and 0 bases, there was a span of 14 bases. Written as DNA, the CDR3 is TGTGCCAGCAGTTTAAAGTGGACACTGAACTCTGGGGCCAACGTCCTGACTTTC. Protein product: CASSLKWTLNSGANVLTF.

Only a few counts were recorded for this clone. This sample also contains other DNA sequences that code for the same CDR3. The V gene is TRBV11-3, the J gene TRBJ1-3; 10 positions agree with TRBD1. Per germline, CDR1 SGHNT and CDR2 YENEEA. This CDR3 has 15 residues. The junction had 3 bases not matched to a gene; V was cut back by 5 bases and J by 2 bases. The CDR3 DNA follows: TGTGCCAGCAGCCCGGGACAGGGGCCTGGAAACACCATATATTTT. As protein: CASSPGQGPGNTIYF. Together with reference TRBV11-3 and TRBJ1-3, the CDR3 gives the full variable domain: EAGVVQSPRYKIIEKKQPVAFWCNPISGHNTLYWYLQNLGQGPELLIRYENEEAVDDSQLPKDRFSAERLKGVDSTLKIQPAELGDSAVYLCASSPGQGPGNTIYFGEGSWLTVV.

The chain uses TRBV11-2 and TRBJ1-2, with 10 positions matching TRBD1. This CDR3 region has 14 residues. V lost 2 bases to trimming and J lost 7 bases; unmatched junction nucleotides: 4. The germline gives CDR1 SGHAT, CDR2 FQNNGV. DNA of the CDR3: TGTGCCAGCAGCTTAAGGACAGGGGGGAGTGGCTACACCTTC. Protein sequence: CASSLRTGGSGYTF.

The chain has TRBV28 and TRBJ2-5, with 15 bases aligning to TRBD2. The CDR3 consists of 16 residues. Trimming removed 5 bases from V and 5 bases from J; junction bases left unmatched: 6. The germline CDR1 and CDR2 sequences are MDHEN and SYDVKM. This CDR3 is CASSRGLAGGRETQYF. The CDR3 DNA is TGTGCCAGCAGTCGTGGACTAGCGGGAGGGCGTGAGACCCAGTACTTC.

The chain is built from TRBV19 and TRBJ2-7; a weak D match, TRBD2 (5 bases). Germline V gene lookup returns CDR1 LNHDA and CDR2 SQIVND (reference sequence). This CDR3 has 14 residues. Trimming cost V 5 bases and J 0 bases, with 11 bases left between them. CDR3 sequence reads: CASSLGGGSYEQYF. CDR3 nucleotides: TGTGCCAGTAGTCTAGGAGGTGGCTCCTACGAGCAGTACTTC.